The next 20 T cell receptor beta chains were all read from a single sample in a study of cytomegalovirus exposure and HLA in healthy donors. Use of 60 Vbeta and 13 Jbeta primers characterized the PCR. Generated by immunoSEQ multiplex PCR, the TCRdb table keeps only in-frame clones and is missing some. The sample comprises 100,000 to 150,000 clones, 10% of which are singletons, and around 5% rests with the top ten. Sequenced: PBMCs. The source of these receptors is a woman younger than 30 in good health and CMV-seropositive.

For the CDR3, the DNA is TGTGCCAGCAGCTTGGAAGAGGACTATGGTCCAGAGACCCAGTACTTC. Amino acids: CASSLEEDYGPETQYF. The gene calls are TRBV7-2 and TRBJ2-5; possible D gene TRBD2, 6 bases. The CDR3 has 16 amino acids. From germline, CDR1 is SGHTA and CDR2 FQGNSA. V dropped 3 bases and J dropped 4 bases, with 18 bases sitting between them.

The V and J genes are TRBV9 and TRBJ1-2, with D perhaps TRBD1 (6 bases). Germline V gene sequence: CDR1 SGDLS, CDR2 YYNGEE. Trimming pared 3 bases from V and 2 bases from J, leaving 17 bases between. CDR3 length equals 16 residues. CDR3 sequence: CASSASQGTYNYGYTF. As DNA, the CDR3 is TGTGCCAGCAGCGCTTCACAGGGTACTTACAACTATGGCTACACCTTC.

This clone was observed a few times. Other DNA sequences in this sample translate to the same CDR3. This sequence joins TRBV7-9 and TRBJ2-5; weak D call: TRBD2 (6 bases). Trimming took 1 base from V and 4 from J, leaving 13 bases between them. The CDR3 is 15 amino acids. Germline V lookup: CDR1 SEHNR, CDR2 FQNEAQ (reference sequence). In nucleotides, the CDR3 is TGTGCCAGCAGCTTAGGTGGGGGGTGGGGAGAGACCCAGTACTTC. Translating gives CASSLGGGWGETQYF.

This clone was found once. This chain connects TRBV7-8 to TRBJ1-4; 8 nucleotides match TRBD1. Trimming took 7 bases from V and 3 from J; bases not matched to a gene: 4. Germline V gene data show CDR1 as SGHVS and CDR2 as FQNEAQ. This CDR3 has 14 residues. The CDR3: CASNPGGSNEKLFF. Written as DNA, the CDR3 is TGTGCCAGCAACCCAGGGGGCTCTAATGAAAAACTGTTTTTT.

Remarks on this clone: A read error may produce the germline difference seen at one junction end. V gene TRBV28 combines with J gene TRBJ2-1, with 8 bases matching TRBD1. The CDR3 totals 12 residues. Germline V lookup: CDR1 MDHEN, CDR2 SYDVKM. In DNA, the CDR3 is TGTGCCAGCAGCTCCTTAGGGACAGGTGGGGTCTTC. Residues: CASSSLGTGGVF. The full variable domain, its missing parts supplied by reference TRBV28 and TRBJ2-1, is DVKVTQSSRYLVKRTGEKVFLECVQDMDHENMFWYRQDPGLGLRLIYFSYDVKMKEKGDIPEGYSVSREKKERFSLILESASTNQTSMYLCASSSLGTGGVFGPGTRLTVL.

The chain joins TRBV5-1 to TRBJ1-2, with 10 bases aligning to TRBD1. The CDR3 is 14 amino acids. Germline V lookup: CDR1 SGHRS, CDR2 YFSETQ. The trim removed 3 bases at V and 4 bases at J, leaving 3 bases unmatched. DNA for the CDR3: TGCGCCAGCAGCTCTGGGACAGGGGTCTATGGCTACACCTTC. Translated, it gives CASSSGTGVYGYTF.

This chain links TRBV2 with TRBJ1-1, with TRBD1 identical over 7 bases. The length of the CDR3 is 16 residues. CDR1 and CDR2 (germline): SNHLY, FYNNEI. V gave up 4 bases and J gave up 2 bases; unmatched junction bases: 10. CDR3 nucleotides: TGTGCCAGCAGTGGGGAAAGACGGACAGGAAACACTGAAGCTTTCTTT. It encodes CASSGERRTGNTEAFF. Based on the CDR3 plus reference TRBV2 and TRBJ1-1, the full variable domain is EPEVTQTPSHQVTQMGQEVILRCVPISNHLYFYWYRQILGQKVEFLVSFYNNEISEKSEIFDDQFSVERPDGSNFTLKIRSTKLEDSAMYFCASSGERRTGNTEAFFGQGTRLTVV.

In its sample, this clone was seen a few times. CDR3 protein: CSVPTGTSGSNEQFF. The CDR3 DNA follows: TGCAGCGTTCCCACCGGGACTAGCGGGTCGAATGAGCAGTTCTTC. The rearrangement links TRBV29-1 to TRBJ2-1, with 12 bases identical to TRBD2. Germline CDR1 is SQVTM and CDR2 is ANQGSEA. This CDR3 has 15 residues. After removal of 5 bases from V and 7 bases from J, the junction contained 9 bases not matched to a gene.

This clone was picked up a small number of times. CDR3 protein: CASSVVSGNEQFF. CDR3 bases: TGTGCCAGCAGCGTAGTCAGTGGCAATGAGCAGTTCTTC. The chain has TRBV9 and TRBJ2-1; no clear D. V was shortened by 0 bases and J by 6 bases, with 7 bases between the two germline ends. This CDR3 has 13 residues. Germline CDR1 reads SGDLS; CDR2 reads YYNGEE.

Only a few counts were recorded for this clone. This chain joins TRBV5-1 and TRBJ2-5, with 7 bases matching TRBD2. This CDR3 is 15 amino acids long. The ends lost 0 bases at V and 3 bases at J; junction bases unmatched: 5. Per germline, CDR1 SGHRS and CDR2 YFSETQ. The CDR3: CASSLDVGGEETQYF. In DNA form, the CDR3 reads TGCGCCAGCAGCTTGGACGTGGGAGGGGAAGAGACCCAGTACTTC. Combining the CDR3 with reference TRBV5-1 and TRBJ2-5 gives the whole variable domain KAGVTQTPRYLIKTRGQQVTLSCSPISGHRSVSWYQQTPGQGLQFLFEYFSETQRNKGNFPGRFSGRQFSNSRSEMNVSTLELGDSALYLCASSLDVGGEETQYFGPGTRLLVL.

This clone was found a few times. V is TRBV30 and J is TRBJ1-2, with no clear D. Germline CDR1 GTSNPN, CDR2 SVGIG (reference sequence). CDR3 length equals 13 residues. V was clipped by 2 bases and J by 8 bases, with 15 bases between them. CDR3 sequence (DNA): TGTGCCTGGAGTACCGCGGTCTCCCTCGGCTACACCTTC. Protein product: CAWSTAVSLGYTF.

This clone came up a few times. DNA of the CDR3: TGTGCCAGCAGTGACGGGTACCAAGAGACCCAGTACTTC. It encodes CASSDGYQETQYF. This sequence joins TRBV6-1 and TRBJ2-5, with unresolved D. Deletions cut 3 bases from V and 0 bases from J, with 5 bases between. Germline V CDR1 and CDR2: MNHNS, SASEGT. The CDR3 spans 13 residues.

The table lists this clone with a few counts. V gene TRBV28 combines with J gene TRBJ2-3, with D possibly being TRBD2 (6 bases). V lost 2 bases, J lost 6 bases, and 15 bases lay in between. Germline CDR1 is MDHEN and CDR2 is SYDVKM. This CDR3 comprises 15 residues. In DNA, the CDR3 is TGTGCCAGCAGTTTAGGAGGGAGGATGGGTGATACGCAGTATTTT. This gives the protein CASSLGGRMGDTQYF.

This clone was recorded a few times. The chain's CDR3 is CASRSQGGGGYTF. For the CDR3, the DNA is TGTGCCAGCAGATCACAGGGTGGCGGTGGCTACACCTTC. This chain joins TRBV6-1 and TRBJ1-2, with D possibly being TRBD1 (6 bases). The V gene lost 6 bases and the J gene lost 7 bases, with 15 bases spanning the gap. The CDR3 runs to 13 residues. Germline values: CDR1 MNHNS, CDR2 SASEGT.

The rearrangement links TRBV6-6 to TRBJ2-7; tentatively, D is TRBD1 (5 bases). The V and J ends lost 6 bases and 3 bases respectively, with 15 bases between them. Germline V lookup: CDR1 MNHNY, CDR2 SVGAGI (reference sequence). The CDR3 is 14 amino acids. The CDR3 sequence is CASSRSQGFYEQYF. Here the CDR3 DNA reads TGTGCCAGCAGCCGGAGTCAGGGTTTCTACGAGCAGTACTTC.

The genes are TRBV5-6 and TRBJ2-2; 7 bases are a match to TRBD1. Trimming took 1 base from V and 4 from J; bases not matched to a gene: 7. CDR3 length: 16 residues. Germline loops: CDR1 SGHDT, CDR2 YYEEEE. DNA of the CDR3: TGTGCCAGCAGCTTGCAGGGGGTTATGGTCACCGGGGAGCTGTTTTTT. This gives the protein CASSLQGVMVTGELFF.

The chain is built from TRBV5-1 and TRBJ1-4; D remains unclear. The germline V gene encodes CDR1 SGHRS and CDR2 YFSETQ. This CDR3 has 13 amino acids. Trimming took off 5 bases at V and 8 bases at J, with 13 bases between the two ends. This CDR3 is CASRAGDGEKLFF. The CDR3, as DNA: TGCGCCAGCAGAGCCGGGGATGGGGAAAAACTGTTTTTT.

The chain employs TRBV7-8 and TRBJ2-1; the match to TRBD2 covers 8 bases. CDR3 length: 14 residues. After removal of 2 bases from V and 5 bases from J, the junction contained 2 bases not matched to a gene. Germline V gene data show CDR1 as SGHVS and CDR2 as FQNEAQ. The CDR3 loop is CASSLMGLDNEQFF. CDR3 coding DNA: TGTGCCAGCAGCTTAATGGGACTAGACAATGAGCAGTTCTTC.

This clone was counted between two and nine times. The chain joins TRBV9 to TRBJ2-2; D perhaps matches TRBD2 (6 bases). Trimming shortened V by 3 bases and J by 6 bases, and 15 bases separated the two germline ends. The CDR3 is made up of 15 amino acids. Germline V gene sequence: CDR1 SGDLS, CDR2 YYNGEE. DNA for the CDR3: TGTGCCAGCAGCGCCGACCTAGCGTTTTCCGGGGAGCTGTTTTTT. This translates into CASSADLAFSGELFF.

This clone has a handful of counts. The chain carries TRBV7-6 and TRBJ2-3; 13 bases are shared with TRBD2. Losses at the gene ends were 4 bases for V and 4 bases for J; bases not matched to a gene: 5. Germline loops: CDR1 SGHVS, CDR2 FNYEAQ. This CDR3 comprises 16 residues. The CDR3 here is CASSSRTSGSADTQYF. CDR3 bases: TGTGCCAGCAGCTCGCGGACTAGCGGGAGTGCAGATACGCAGTATTTT.